This T cell receptor beta chain was observed in a study of beta chain features in type 1 diabetes. Study outcomes and limitations: Among patients, naive, central memory and Treg TCRB repertoires appeared more similar than among healthy donors.

This clone was detected only once. Its matching antigen is unknown. The germline V gene has CDR1 SGHTA and CDR2 FQGNSA. This CDR3 spans 17 amino acids. Unmatched junction bases numbered 11, after V lost 2 bases and J lost 1 base. Isolated RNA was reverse transcribed in full, so expressed TCRB transcripts were sequenced. The data were produced by immunoSEQ multiplex PCR, yet TCRdb's version contains in-frame clones alone and is incomplete. The table shows about half a million clones, with about 32% occurring only once. The source material was naive CD4+ T cells from blood. The origin of this receptor is a man in his late teens or twenties in good health. The genes are TRBV7-2 and TRBJ2-7, with 7 bases aligning to TRBD1. The CDR3 sequence is CASSLFTAGTASYEQYF. CDR3 DNA: TGTGCCAGCAGCTTATTTACCGCCGGGACAGCTTCCTACGAGCAGTACTTC.